This TCR beta chain was identified in a study of cytomegalovirus exposure and HLA in healthy donors. Study-level findings and limits: Association with HLA alleles at 0.05 false discovery rate was found for 16,951 TCR beta sequences in a later analysis. A later analysis found common viral pathogens apparently linked to several of the most significant clusters.

The PCR was carried out with 60 Vbeta primers and 13 Jbeta primers. Per the original methods: Later, an analysis found about 83 million unique TCR beta chains, and around 10 million of these were shared. The protocol was immunoSEQ multiplex PCR, while the TCRdb copy is restricted to in-frame clones and leaves out a portion. The DNA was the basis for D and trimming; V, J and clone size are from that table. Here the sample table reports some 80,000 clones. In regard to this clone: Its cognate antigen is unknown.

CDR3 size: 13 residues. The germline V and J ends were trimmed by 2 bases and 11 bases, with 16 bases remaining between them. CDR1 and CDR2 (germline): SGHDT, YYEEEE. The sequence derives from a woman in her twenties or thirties in good health and CMV-seronegative. Specimen: PBMCs. The V gene is TRBV5-6, the J gene TRBJ1-1; the D gene is possibly TRBD1 (6 bases). CDR3 nucleotide sequence: TGTGCCAGCAGCTTAACCACAGGGATTTCGGCTTTCTTT. Protein sequence: CASSLTTGISAFF. Full variable domain (remainder filled in from reference TRBV5-6 and TRBJ1-1): DAGVTQSPTHLIKTRGQQVTLRCSPKSGHDTVSWYQQALGQGPQFIFQYYEEEERQRGNFPDRFSGHQFPNYSSELNVNALLLGDSALYLCASSLTTGISAFFGQGTRLTVV.